These 22 T cell receptor beta chains came from one sample sequenced in a study of early T cells in non-severe SARS-CoV-2 infection. In TCRdb, the 5' RACE reads were re-called with MiXCR into one record per CDR3 protein. Among about 36,000 distinct CDR3 sequences, 8.5% to 10% were seen once, and the ten largest hold 10% to 15%. Material: whole blood. These receptors were collected from an adult who was a healthcare worker with PCR-confirmed SARS-CoV-2 infection or an uninfected control (not recorded which).

The rearrangement links TRBV6-2 or TRBV6-3 to TRBJ2-2, with TRBD2 as a possible D gene (5 bases). Germline-derived CDR1 and CDR2 are MNHEY and SVGEGT. The CDR3 contains 14 residues. The ends were cut back, 0 bases at V and 5 bases at J, with 7 bases in the middle. CDR3 loop: CASSYSEETGELFF. The CDR3, as DNA: TGTGCCAGCAGTTACTCGGAGGAAACCGGGGAGCTGTTTTTT.

J is TRBJ2-1 and V is TRBV20-1, with 10 bases lining up with TRBD2. V gave up 5 bases and J gave up 10 bases; unmatched junction bases: 14. Germline V gene data show CDR1 as DFQATT and CDR2 as SNEGSKA (reference sequence). CDR3 length: 15 residues. Here the CDR3 reads CSALVVAGGLREQFF. Written as DNA, the CDR3 is TGCAGTGCTCTCGTGGTAGCGGGGGGCCTTAGGGAGCAGTTCTTC.

This clonotype was detected ten times or more. The rearrangement joins TRBV29-1 to TRBJ2-5, with 7 bases identical to TRBD1. The CDR3 is 11 residues long. From germline, CDR1 is SQVTM and CDR2 ANQGSEA. CDR3 in DNA: TGCAGGGGGGACAGTCAAGAGACCCAGTACTTC. Translation gives CRGDSQETQYF.

The DNA of the CDR3 is TGTGCCAGCAGCCTCCTGGGGGCCAATTCACCCCTCCACTTT. Its protein product is CASSLLGANSPLHF. The J gene is TRBJ1-6, the V gene TRBV7-3, with D maybe TRBD1 (6 bases). This CDR3 has 14 amino acids. Germline V gives CDR1 SGHTA, CDR2 FQGTGA. Trimming took 5 bases from V and 7 from J, leaving 12 bases between them.

For this clonotype: Germline and junction disagree at one end, which may indicate a read error. This chain connects TRBV29-1 to TRBJ2-4; the D is unclear. This CDR3 contains 15 residues. Germline V gives CDR1 SQVTM, CDR2 ANQGSEA. CDR3 region: CSVQDPDGAKNIQYF. DNA for the CDR3: TGCAGCGTTCAAGACCCGGACGGGGCCAAAAACATTCAGTACTTC.

In its sample, this clonotype was seen many times. The rearrangement joins TRBV5-1 to TRBJ2-7, with D uncertain. There are 12 residues in the CDR3. Deletions cut 0 bases from V and 6 bases from J, with 7 bases between. Germline CDR1 and CDR2: SGHRS and YFSETQ. The chain's CDR3 is CASSLDTGEQYF. The CDR3 DNA is TGCGCCAGCAGCTTGGATACGGGCGAGCAGTACTTC.

In this sample, this clonotype turned up many times. The rearrangement links TRBV12-3 or TRBV12-4 to TRBJ1-1, with a tentative D call TRBD1 (5 bases). Trimming removed 5 bases at V and 9 bases at J, with 16 bases between. There are 13 residues in the CDR3. CDR3 sequence (DNA): TGTGCCAGCAGTACCCTGGTCAGGGCGAAAGCTTTCTTT. Translation gives CASSTLVRAKAFF.

The genes are TRBV5-5 and TRBJ2-1; D not resolved. Trimming pared 1 base from V and 8 bases from J, leaving 7 bases between. Germline values: CDR1 SGHKS, CDR2 YYEKEE (reference sequence). The CDR3 sequence is 12 residues long. CDR3 nucleotides: TGTGCCAGCAGCTTGACGTTGGATGAGCAGTTCTTC. This gives the protein CASSLTLDEQFF.

The chain combines TRBV11-2 with TRBJ2-1; D call uncertain. CDR1 SGHAT and CDR2 FQNNGV come from the germline V gene. V was cut by 0 bases and J by 8 bases, with 14 bases left in between. This CDR3 is built from 15 residues. The CDR3 sequence is CASSLDPRLMHEQFF. The CDR3 bases are TGTGCCAGCAGCTTAGACCCCAGATTGATGCATGAGCAGTTCTTC.

This clonotype was seen at least ten times. The chain joins TRBV19 to TRBJ1-2; a weak D match, TRBD1 (6 bases). V shed 5 bases and J shed 4 bases, with 14 bases lying between them. CDR1 LNHDA and CDR2 SQIVND come from the germline V gene (reference sequence). This CDR3 is built from 14 residues. CDR3 sequence reads: CASSASGTSYGYTF. In DNA, the CDR3 is TGTGCCAGTAGTGCCTCCGGGACAAGCTATGGCTACACCTTC.

There are many counts of this clonotype. The V gene is TRBV19, the J gene TRBJ1-5; 8 positions agree with TRBD1. After removal of 7 bases from V and 6 bases from J, the junction contained 11 bases not matched to a gene. Germline loops: CDR1 LNHDA, CDR2 SQIVND (reference sequence). The CDR3 consists of 15 residues. CDR3 in amino acids: CASTAEQGVFQPQHF. The CDR3, as DNA: TGTGCCAGTACCGCGGAACAGGGGGTGTTTCAGCCCCAGCATTTT.

This clonotype was seen ten or more times. The DNA of the CDR3 is TGTGCCAGCAGCCTGGGACAGGTTCAGACCGGGGAGCTGTTTTTT. Protein product: CASSLGQVQTGELFF. The gene calls are TRBV7-9 and TRBJ2-2; the match to TRBD1 covers 8 bases. Germline V CDR1 and CDR2: SEHNR, FQNEAQ (reference sequence). There are 15 residues in the CDR3. The V segment lost 5 bases and the J segment 5 bases; nucleotides outside the gene matches: 7.

The table lists this clonotype with many counts. The chain has TRBV20-1 and TRBJ1-1; D ambiguous. Germline lookup yields CDR1 DFQATT and CDR2 SNEGSKA (reference sequence). Trimming stripped 5 bases from V and 1 base from J, with 11 bases between. This CDR3 is built from 13 residues. Here the CDR3 reads CSALRTANTEAFF. The CDR3 DNA reads as TGCAGTGCTTTGAGAACAGCGAACACTGAAGCTTTCTTT.

The J gene is TRBJ2-1, the V gene TRBV5-6; possible D gene TRBD2, 6 bases. V was shortened by 0 bases and J by 8 bases, with 12 bases between the two germline ends. This CDR3 has 14 residues. Germline values: CDR1 SGHDT, CDR2 YYEEEE. CDR3 coding DNA: TGTGCCAGCAGCTTGGTCGGGACTCAGGATGAGCAGTTCTTC. Its translation is CASSLVGTQDEQFF.

The genes are TRBV28 and TRBJ1-6; the match to TRBD1 covers 9 bases. The CDR3 runs 16 residues. Losses at the gene ends were 4 bases for V and 7 bases for J; bases not matched to a gene: 8. Germline V lookup: CDR1 MDHEN, CDR2 SYDVKM. The CDR3 protein is CASSYTGGARNSPLHF. Written as DNA, the CDR3 is TGTGCCAGCAGTTACACAGGGGGCGCGAGGAATTCACCCCTCCACTTT.

The table lists this clonotype with a few counts. The chain has TRBV7-2 and TRBJ1-3; D unresolved. V lost 0 bases and J 4 bases, leaving 4 bases between the germline ends. Germline CDR1 is SGHTA and CDR2 is FQGNSA. The CDR3 has 13 amino acids. The CDR3 DNA sequence: TGTGCCAGCAGCTTAGCGCTGGGAAACACCATATATTTT. Protein: CASSLALGNTIYF.

The genes are TRBV5-1 and TRBJ2-5; tentatively, D is TRBD2 (7 bases). This CDR3 comprises 14 residues. The V gene's germline CDR1 is SGHRS and CDR2 YFSETQ. With 5 bases removed from V and 3 bases from J, the gap between germline ends came to 14 bases. CDR3 region: CASRLGGGEETQYF. In DNA form, the CDR3 reads TGCGCCAGCAGGCTAGGGGGAGGGGAAGAGACCCAGTACTTC.

The chain carries TRBV20-1 and TRBJ2-3; 8 positions agree with TRBD2. The CDR3 loop spans 15 amino acids. V shed 5 bases, J shed 0 bases, and the junction held 7 bases outside the gene matches. The germline V gene has CDR1 DFQATT and CDR2 SNEGSKA (reference sequence). CDR3 loop: CSAALAGFSTDTQYF. CDR3 DNA: TGCAGTGCTGCTCTAGCGGGCTTTAGCACAGATACGCAGTATTTT.

J is TRBJ2-3 and V is TRBV29-1; D might be TRBD2 (5 bases). Germline V gene data show CDR1 as SQVTM and CDR2 as ANQGSEA. Trimming removed 4 bases from V and 9 bases from J, with 11 bases in between. The CDR3 length is 11 residues. The CDR3 DNA sequence: TGCAGCGTTGGGACGGAGGACACGCAGTATTTT. This encodes CSVGTEDTQYF.

Ten or more counts support this clonotype. The chain joins TRBV20-1 to TRBJ2-2; 16 nucleotides agree with TRBD2. Per germline, CDR1 DFQATT and CDR2 SNEGSKA (reference sequence). Losses at the gene ends were 5 bases for V and 4 bases for J; bases not matched to a gene: 13. The CDR3 loop spans 19 amino acids. As DNA, the CDR3 is TGCAGTGCTCTTGACGCCGGGACTAGCGGGGGGGACAGCACCGGGGAGCTGTTTTTT. This codes for CSALDAGTSGGDSTGELFF.

The V gene is TRBV5-5, the J gene TRBJ1-1, with a tentative D call TRBD1 (5 bases). Deletions cut 5 bases from V and 7 bases from J, with 12 bases between. Per germline, CDR1 SGHKS and CDR2 YYEKEE (reference sequence). This CDR3 is 12 amino acids long. CDR3: CASSGRADEAFF. The DNA for the CDR3 is TGTGCCAGCAGTGGCAGGGCGGATGAAGCTTTCTTT.

This clonotype was found many times. J is TRBJ2-4 and V is TRBV29-1; D possibly corresponds to TRBD1 (6 bases). CDR1 and CDR2 from the germline V gene are SQVTM and ANQGSEA. V lost 6 bases, J lost 0 bases, and 9 bases lay in between. This CDR3 has 13 amino acids. CDR3 sequence: CSVKDRAKNIQYF. CDR3 nucleotide sequence: TGCAGCGTGAAGGACAGAGCCAAAAACATTCAGTACTTC.